This entry lists 27 T cell receptor beta chains sequenced from one sample in a study of shared clonotypes between healthy human individuals (dated by TCRdb to the early 2020s). For the CD8 naive samples, CD45RO-negative cells were positively selected for CCR7, yielding a CD45RA+CCR7+ population from which TemRA cells were excluded. Libraries were made using the immunoSEQ multiplex PCR assay. The immuneACCESS repertoire file appears here via TCRdb, limited to in-frame rearrangements. These files lack a portion of the clones; in checked studies, under half of the deficit traces to unresolved V genes, and the cause of the others is not known. The sample has around 650,000 clones on record, around 96% of them singletons. The top ten hold 0.11% of the sample. Sequenced material: naive CD8+ T cells sorted from blood. The cell subset or site label corresponds to: CD45RA+CCR7+. The receptors were gathered from a woman aged 25 to 39 in good health.

The V and J genes are TRBV27 and TRBJ2-7; D tentatively fits TRBD1 or TRBD2 (5 bases each). The length of the CDR3 is 14 residues. Germline CDR1 and CDR2: MNHEY and SMNVEV (reference sequence). Trimming took off 8 bases at V and 3 bases at J, with 17 bases between the two ends. The chain's CDR3 is CASSVGGVSYEQYF. CDR3 DNA sequence: TGTGCCAGCTCCGTTGGGGGAGTAAGCTACGAGCAGTACTTC.

This chain connects TRBV6-6 to TRBJ2-5; D possibly corresponds to TRBD2 (5 bases). V lost 8 bases and J 5 bases, leaving 18 bases between the germline ends. CDR3 length equals 14 residues. The germline V gene has CDR1 MNHNY and CDR2 SVGAGI (reference sequence). The CDR3 nucleotides read TGTGCCAGCTGGGTAGCGCCCTCGGGGGAGACCCAGTACTTC. Its protein is CASWVAPSGETQYF.

In this sample, this clone turned up once. The chain employs TRBV5-1 and TRBJ2-2; TRBD2 is a possible D gene (5 bases). The V end lost 6 bases, the J end lost 7 bases, and 16 bases lay between the germline ends. Germline V lookup: CDR1 SGHRS, CDR2 YFSETQ. The CDR3 is 14 amino acids. CDR3 sequence: CASTRGGSHGELFF. In DNA form, the CDR3 reads TGCGCCAGCACCCGAGGTGGGAGTCACGGGGAGCTGTTTTTT.

About this clone: The sample contains more than one DNA sequence encoding this CDR3. This sequence joins TRBV4-2 and TRBJ2-5; possible D gene TRBD1, 6 bases. Germline V lookup: CDR1 LGHNA, CDR2 YNFKEQ. CDR3 length equals 14 residues. V lost 2 bases and J 1 base, leaving 8 bases between the germline ends. The CDR3 DNA follows: TGTGCCAGCAGCCAAACGGACAGCCAAGAGACCCAGTACTTC. It translates to CASSQTDSQETQYF.

The chain combines TRBV7-9 with TRBJ2-7; 7 bases are shared with TRBD1. The CDR3 consists of 18 residues. With 1 base clipped from V and 2 bases from J, the junction kept 14 bases outside the gene matches. Germline V gives CDR1 SEHNR, CDR2 FQNEAQ (reference sequence). The CDR3, as DNA: TGTGCCAGCAGCTTAGGGCCGGGACAGCGCATTGGAACCTACGAGCAGTACTTC. Translated, it gives CASSLGPGQRIGTYEQYF.

V is TRBV6-1 and J is TRBJ2-1, with D tentatively TRBD1 or TRBD2 (5 bases each). Deletions cut 0 bases from V and 3 bases from J, with 21 bases between. Germline values: CDR1 MNHNS, CDR2 SASEGT. This CDR3 has 19 residues. CDR3 amino acids: CASSEALRGTSRFYNEQFF. DNA for the CDR3: TGTGCCAGCAGTGAAGCGCTTCGAGGGACCTCCCGTTTCTACAATGAGCAGTTCTTC.

The V call is TRBV6-6, the J call TRBJ1-4; weak D call: TRBD1 (6 bases). V lost 4 bases to trimming and J lost 4 bases, with 16 bases between them. CDR1 and CDR2 (germline): MNHNY, SVGAGI (reference sequence). The CDR3 contains 16 residues. The CDR3 region is CASSSPTGLLNEKLFF. The CDR3 DNA follows: TGTGCCAGCAGTTCACCCACAGGGCTTCTTAATGAAAAACTGTTTTTT.

CDR3 DNA sequence: TGCAGCGTTGAAGATCGAGGGGCTGACTATGGCTACACCTTC. It specifies CSVEDRGADYGYTF. V and J are TRBV29-1 and TRBJ1-2; D is perhaps TRBD1 (5 bases). The CDR3 is 14 amino acids. Germline V gene data show CDR1 as SQVTM and CDR2 as ANQGSEA. Trimming took off 0 bases at V and 3 bases at J, with 11 bases between the two ends.

The rearrangement links TRBV27 to TRBJ2-5; TRBD1 aligns across 9 bases. CDR1 MNHEY and CDR2 SMNVEV come from the germline V gene (reference sequence). The CDR3 covers 15 residues. V lost 6 bases and J lost 3; bases outside the gene matches: 8. The CDR3 sequence: CASRGLGQGEETQYF. The CDR3 region has the DNA TGTGCCAGCAGAGGCCTGGGACAGGGAGAAGAGACCCAGTACTTC.

The rearrangement joins TRBV27 to TRBJ2-7; TRBD1 matches 8 bases. This CDR3 is built from 13 residues. The germline V gene has CDR1 MNHEY and CDR2 SMNVEV (reference sequence). The ends lost 7 bases at V and 5 bases at J; junction bases unmatched: 7. The CDR3 DNA reads as TGTGCCAGCAAAATGGGGACAGGCCACGAGCAGTACTTC. Protein product: CASKMGTGHEQYF.

J is TRBJ2-1 and V is TRBV6-6, with TRBD1 matching 10 bases. The germline V gene has CDR1 MNHNY and CDR2 SVGAGI (reference sequence). This CDR3 spans 15 amino acids. V was clipped by 4 bases and J by 9 bases; unmatched bases: 9. CDR3 sequence: CASSLSGTGVPEQFF. The DNA of the CDR3 is TGTGCCAGCAGTTTATCCGGGACAGGGGTCCCTGAGCAGTTCTTC.

The CDR3 loop is CASSPGLADYEQYF. The CDR3 DNA follows: TGTGCCAGCAGCCCGGGACTAGCGGATTACGAGCAGTACTTC. V is TRBV5-4 and J is TRBJ2-7; TRBD2 matches 11 bases. V was clipped by 4 bases and J by 4 bases; unmatched bases: 4. From germline, CDR1 is SGHNT and CDR2 YYREEE (reference sequence). CDR3 length: 14 residues.

The rearrangement uses TRBV9 and TRBJ1-2; a possible D gene is TRBD1 (5 bases). The CDR3 covers 15 residues. The V and J ends lost 4 bases and 4 bases respectively, with 17 bases between them. CDR1 is SGDLS, CDR2 YYNGEE, per germline. As DNA, the CDR3 is TGTGCCAGCAGCTTTAGTGGGGACTTCGGCTATGGCTACACCTTC. Protein product: CASSFSGDFGYGYTF.

This chain connects TRBV10-3 to TRBJ2-7; a weak D match, TRBD1 (6 bases). Trimming left V 3 bases short and J 6 bases short, with 12 bases between. CDR1 and CDR2 (germline): ENHRY, SYGVKD. This CDR3 region has 13 residues. The CDR3, as DNA: TGTGCCATCAGTGAAGAACAGGGAGCCGAGCAGTACTTC. Its protein is CAISEEQGAEQYF.

V and J are TRBV6-5 and TRBJ2-3; TRBD2 aligns across 9 bases. CDR1 and CDR2 from the germline V gene are MNHEY and SVGAGI. The CDR3 totals 16 residues. The J segment lost 6 bases and the V segment lost 2 bases, leaving 9 bases of the junction unmatched. The CDR3, as DNA: TGTGCCAGCAGTTACGGCCTAGCGGGAATATTTGATACGCAGTATTTT. This codes for CASSYGLAGIFDTQYF.

CDR3 bases: TGTGCCAGCAGCTTGGAGGGGGGGGGCGAGCAGTACTTC. It encodes CASSLEGGGEQYF. V usage is TRBV5-8 and J usage is TRBJ2-7; D is perhaps TRBD2 (7 bases). The CDR3 loop spans 13 amino acids. Between the trimmed V and J ends, which lost 0 bases and 6 bases, there was a span of 10 bases. The germline V gene has CDR1 SGHTS and CDR2 YDEGEE.

The chain combines TRBV5-1 with TRBJ2-1; D is ambiguous. The CDR3 runs 12 residues. V lost 3 bases to trimming and J lost 10 bases, with 11 bases between them. CDR1 and CDR2 from the germline V gene are SGHRS and YFSETQ. The CDR3: CASSSLQGEQFF. The CDR3 nucleotides read TGCGCCAGCAGCTCCCTACAAGGCGAGCAGTTCTTC. Using reference TRBV5-1 and TRBJ2-1 for the parts outside the CDR3, the full variable domain is KAGVTQTPRYLIKTRGQQVTLSCSPISGHRSVSWYQQTPGQGLQFLFEYFSETQRNKGNFPGRFSGRQFSNSRSEMNVSTLELGDSALYLCASSSLQGEQFFGPGTRLTVL.

Here the CDR3 DNA reads TGTGCCAGTAGTCCCCGGGCTAGCGGGGATGTGGAGCAGTACTTC. Its translation is CASSPRASGDVEQYF. The chain links TRBV19 to TRBJ2-7; TRBD2 agrees at 9 bases. Germline CDR1 is LNHDA and CDR2 is SQIVND (reference sequence). V lost 5 bases to trimming and J lost 7 bases; unmatched junction nucleotides: 12. This CDR3 spans 15 amino acids.

J is TRBJ1-3 and V is TRBV5-6; 7 bases map to TRBD1. Looked up from germline, CDR1 is SGHDT and CDR2 is YYEEEE. The junction had 1 base not matched to a gene; V was cut back by 0 bases and J by 4 bases. The CDR3 consists of 14 residues. Here the CDR3 DNA reads TGTGCCAGCAGCTTGGCGACAGGGGGAAACACCATATATTTT. Residues: CASSLATGGNTIYF.

V and J are TRBV15 and TRBJ1-1, with D possibly TRBD1 on 6 matching bases. The V gene lost 1 base and the J gene lost 0 bases, with 18 bases spanning the gap. This CDR3 has 18 residues. Germline V gives CDR1 LNHNV, CDR2 YYDKDF (reference sequence). Here the CDR3 DNA reads TGTGCCACCAGCAGAGTCATGACATGGGGGCGTATGAACACTGAAGCTTTCTTT. Translated, it gives CATSRVMTWGRMNTEAFF.

This clone was seen once. The CDR3: CASSLGGTGAINEQYF. In DNA, the CDR3 is TGTGCCAGCAGCTTAGGTGGGACAGGGGCTATAAACGAGCAGTACTTC. This chain links TRBV7-9 with TRBJ2-7; 10 bases are shared with TRBD1. This CDR3 is built from 16 residues. V dropped 1 base and J dropped 5; count of bases not matched to a gene: 8. Looked up from germline, CDR1 is SEHNR and CDR2 is FQNEAQ (reference sequence).

The chain's CDR3 is CASSEAAFAGVPEQFF. CDR3 nucleotide sequence: TGTGCCAGCAGTGAAGCCGCCTTTGCGGGAGTCCCTGAGCAGTTCTTC. This chain joins TRBV2 and TRBJ2-1; 7 bases are shared with TRBD2. Trimming removed 0 bases from V and 9 bases from J; junction bases left unmatched: 11. From germline, CDR1 is SNHLY and CDR2 FYNNEI. This CDR3 comprises 16 residues.

This chain connects TRBV19 to TRBJ1-2; D ambiguous. With 10 bases removed from V and 5 bases from J, the gap between germline ends came to 14 bases. Germline lookup yields CDR1 LNHDA and CDR2 SQIVND (reference sequence). This CDR3 region has 12 residues. CDR3 sequence reads: CATHWVGYGYTF. As DNA, the CDR3 is TGTGCCACCCACTGGGTGGGGTATGGCTACACCTTC.

The gene calls are TRBV7-9 and TRBJ2-7; 11 nucleotides agree with TRBD2. This CDR3 has 15 amino acids. V was pared by 3 bases and J by 2 bases, with 3 bases of the junction left unmatched. Germline-derived CDR1 and CDR2 are SEHNR and FQNEAQ (reference sequence). This CDR3 is CASSFLAGGTYEQYF. CDR3 DNA sequence: TGTGCCAGCAGCTTCCTAGCGGGGGGTACCTACGAGCAGTACTTC.

This clone was seen a few times. V is TRBV15 and J is TRBJ1-1; D gene ambiguous. Germline CDR1 and CDR2: LNHNV and YYDKDF (reference sequence). This CDR3 comprises 15 residues. Between the trimmed V and J ends, which lost 0 bases and 1 base, there was a span of 9 bases. CDR3 nucleotides: TGTGCCACCAGCAGAGATCTGATGAAGAACACTGAAGCTTTCTTT. This encodes CATSRDLMKNTEAFF.

The V and J genes are TRBV28 and TRBJ2-7, with 8 bases lining up with TRBD1. V shed 10 bases and J 1 base; nucleotides not matched to a gene: 6. CDR1 is MDHEN, CDR2 SYDVKM, per germline. The CDR3 covers 13 residues. The CDR3 loop reads CATIGQGSYEQYF. For the CDR3, the DNA is TGTGCCACTATCGGACAGGGTTCCTACGAGCAGTACTTC.

The V gene is TRBV5-8, the J gene TRBJ1-4, with D possibly being TRBD1 (6 bases). The CDR3 consists of 14 residues. CDR1 and CDR2 (germline): SGHTS, YDEGEE. The V and J ends lost 0 bases and 10 bases respectively, with 13 bases between them. The CDR3 sequence: CASSLDRVYGKLFF. CDR3 coding DNA: TGTGCCAGCAGCTTGGACAGGGTGTACGGAAAACTGTTTTTT.